These T cell receptor beta chains were read from a single sample in a study of T cells in Graves' hyperthyroidism and ophthalmopathy. TCRdb independently ran MiXCR on the multiplex PCR reads; one entry per CDR3 protein. The sample lists approximately 400,000 distinct CDR3 sequences, approximately 15% occurring once. Source material: blood. The source of these receptors is a woman aged 25 to 39 with Graves' ophthalmopathy. CDR3s include the opening cysteine and the closing phenylalanine or tryptophan. D genes are given only for firm matches. A clone size is listed for some rows: how often the clone was seen (once, few, many), or a class if it is expanded.

j_call: TRBJ2-5; v_call: TRBV12-3/TRBV12-4; d_call: NA; clone_size: NA; cdr3_aa: CASSFRGEEETQYF; cdr3_nt: TGTGCCAGCAGTTTCCGGGGTGAGGAGGAGACCCAGTACTTC
j_call: TRBJ2-2; v_call: TRBV12-3/TRBV12-4; d_call: NA; clone_size: many; cdr3_aa: CASSLAQNTGELFF; cdr3_nt: TGTGCCAGCAGCTTAGCACAGAACACCGGGGAGCTGTTTTTT
j_call: TRBJ2-7; v_call: TRBV13; d_call: NA; clone_size: few; cdr3_aa: CASGLRRSYEQYF; cdr3_nt: TGTGCCAGCGGCCTTCGGAGAAGCTACGAGCAGTACTTC
j_call: TRBJ2-4; v_call: TRBV5-1; d_call: TRBD2; clone_size: few; cdr3_aa: CASRSSGGIAKNIQYF; cdr3_nt: TGCGCCAGCAGGTCTAGCGGGGGAATAGCCAAAAACATTCAGTACTTC
j_call: TRBJ1-2; v_call: TRBV3-1; d_call: TRBD1; clone_size: NA; cdr3_aa: CASSLLQGHESYTF; cdr3_nt: TGTGCCAGCAGCTTGCTACAGGGGCATGAAAGCTACACCTTC
j_call: TRBJ2-7; v_call: TRBV6-5; d_call: TRBD1; clone_size: few; cdr3_aa: CASSYRDRPTNEQYF; cdr3_nt: TGTGCCAGCAGTTACCGGGACAGGCCTACCAACGAGCAGTACTTC
j_call: TRBJ1-3; v_call: TRBV9; d_call: NA; clone_size: many; cdr3_aa: CASSERDHSGNTIYF; cdr3_nt: TGTGCCAGCAGCGAACGGGACCACTCTGGAAACACCATATATTTT
j_call: TRBJ2-7; v_call: TRBV11-2; d_call: NA; clone_size: many; cdr3_aa: CASSPAGVIYEQYF; cdr3_nt: TGTGCCAGCAGCCCGGCAGGGGTTATCTACGAGCAGTACTTC
j_call: TRBJ2-3; v_call: TRBV10-3; d_call: NA; clone_size: many; cdr3_aa: CALTEDGSSTDTQYF; cdr3_nt: TGTGCCCTGACCGAGGACGGGAGTAGCACAGATACGCAGTATTTT
j_call: TRBJ1-6; v_call: TRBV20-1; d_call: TRBD1; clone_size: many; cdr3_aa: CSAPFPGTAESPLHF; cdr3_nt: TGCAGTGCCCCCTTCCCCGGGACAGCGGAATCACCCCTCCACTTT
j_call: TRBJ2-7; v_call: TRBV14; d_call: NA; clone_size: NA; cdr3_aa: CASSQGRGSSYEQYF; cdr3_nt: TGTGCCAGCAGCCAAGGACGAGGTAGCTCCTACGAGCAGTACTTC
j_call: TRBJ1-1; v_call: TRBV19; d_call: NA; clone_size: many; cdr3_aa: CASSMAGMNTEAFF; cdr3_nt: TGTGCCAGTAGTATGGCAGGAATGAACACTGAAGCTTTCTTT
j_call: TRBJ2-5; v_call: TRBV7-9; d_call: NA; clone_size: many; cdr3_aa: CASSSNVDSTKETQYF; cdr3_nt: TGTGCCAGCAGCTCCAATGTTGACAGCACCAAAGAGACCCAGTACTTC
j_call: TRBJ2-7; v_call: TRBV11-2; d_call: NA; clone_size: many; cdr3_aa: CASSLRQAVSYEQYF; cdr3_nt: TGTGCCAGCAGCTTAAGGCAAGCGGTCTCCTACGAGCAGTACTTC
j_call: TRBJ1-4; v_call: TRBV7-9; d_call: NA; clone_size: NA; cdr3_aa: CASSLALTDIRGNEKLFF; cdr3_nt: TGTGCCAGCAGCTTAGCGCTAACGGACATTAGGGGAAATGAAAAACTGTTTTTT
j_call: TRBJ2-3; v_call: TRBV10-3; d_call: TRBD1; clone_size: many; cdr3_aa: CAISETDRVDTQYF; cdr3_nt: TGTGCCATCAGTGAGACCGACAGGGTGGATACGCAGTATTTT
j_call: TRBJ2-7; v_call: TRBV7-3; d_call: NA; clone_size: many; cdr3_aa: CASSLEGTSTYEQYF; cdr3_nt: TGTGCCAGCAGCCTCGAGGGGACATCAACCTACGAGCAGTACTTC
j_call: TRBJ1-3; v_call: TRBV18; d_call: NA; clone_size: many; cdr3_aa: CASSPPDRIRRNTIYF; cdr3_nt: TGTGCCAGCTCACCTCCGGATCGTATAAGAAGAAACACCATATATTTT
j_call: TRBJ2-7; v_call: TRBV20-1; d_call: TRBD2; clone_size: many; cdr3_aa: CSGLAGGPLAYEQYF; cdr3_nt: TGCAGTGGACTAGCGGGGGGCCCCCTAGCCTACGAGCAGTACTTC
j_call: TRBJ1-2; v_call: TRBV4-2; d_call: TRBD1; clone_size: NA; cdr3_aa: CASSQDRGGANYGYTF; cdr3_nt: TGTGCCAGCAGCCAAGATAGAGGGGGCGCAAATTATGGCTACACCTTC
j_call: TRBJ2-7; v_call: TRBV19; d_call: TRBD2; clone_size: NA; cdr3_aa: CASSIFQAGVAEQYF; cdr3_nt: TGTGCCAGTAGTATATTTCAAGCGGGAGTTGCCGAGCAGTACTTC
j_call: TRBJ2-1; v_call: TRBV7-3; d_call: TRBD2; clone_size: many; cdr3_aa: CASSSRGGLLNYNEQFF; cdr3_nt: TGTGCCAGCAGCTCCCGCGGGGGGCTACTAAACTACAATGAGCAGTTCTTC
j_call: TRBJ1-3; v_call: TRBV6-5; d_call: NA; clone_size: many; cdr3_aa: CASSQSTVPNTIYF; cdr3_nt: TGTGCCAGCAGTCAGTCGACAGTCCCGAACACCATATATTTT
j_call: TRBJ2-1; v_call: TRBV7-6; d_call: NA; clone_size: few; cdr3_aa: CASTDPRRSTYNEQFF; cdr3_nt: TGTGCCAGCACTGACCCCAGGAGATCGACCTACAATGAGCAGTTCTTC
j_call: TRBJ2-3; v_call: TRBV12-3/TRBV12-4; d_call: NA; clone_size: many; cdr3_aa: CASSWSDRDTQYF; cdr3_nt: TGTGCCAGCAGTTGGAGTGATAGAGATACGCAGTATTTT
j_call: TRBJ1-1; v_call: TRBV30; d_call: TRBD1; clone_size: many; cdr3_aa: CAWSNTIRGDTEAFF; cdr3_nt: TGTGCCTGGAGCAACACAATCAGGGGGGACACTGAAGCTTTCTTT
j_call: TRBJ2-1; v_call: TRBV4-1; d_call: NA; clone_size: many; cdr3_aa: CASSQEVPGPLGGTVAFF; cdr3_nt: TGCGCCAGCAGCCAAGAAGTACCGGGCCCTCTTGGGGGGACCGTGGCGTTCTTC
j_call: TRBJ2-3; v_call: TRBV14; d_call: TRBD1; clone_size: NA; cdr3_aa: CASSHQGAVADTQYF; cdr3_nt: TGTGCCAGCAGCCACCAGGGGGCTGTCGCAGATACGCAGTATTTT
j_call: TRBJ2-5; v_call: TRBV28; d_call: TRBD1; clone_size: many; cdr3_aa: CASSFEGARETQYF; cdr3_nt: TGTGCCAGCAGTTTCGAGGGGGCCAGGGAGACCCAGTACTTC
j_call: TRBJ1-5; v_call: TRBV7-2; d_call: NA; clone_size: many; cdr3_aa: CASSLGGWGRQPQHF; cdr3_nt: TGTGCCAGCAGCTTAGGGGGGTGGGGCCGTCAGCCCCAGCATTTT
j_call: TRBJ2-2; v_call: TRBV5-4; d_call: TRBD2; clone_size: NA; cdr3_aa: CASSLGGLAGGANTGELFF; cdr3_nt: TGTGCCAGCAGCTTGGGAGGGCTAGCGGGGGGGGCGAACACCGGGGAGCTGTTTTTT
j_call: TRBJ1-3; v_call: TRBV11-2; d_call: NA; clone_size: many; cdr3_aa: CASSIRGQAGNTIYF; cdr3_nt: TGTGCCAGCAGCATCCGGGGGCAGGCTGGAAACACCATATATTTT
j_call: TRBJ1-4; v_call: TRBV5-1; d_call: NA; clone_size: many; cdr3_aa: CASSLGGLEKLFF; cdr3_nt: TGCGCCAGCAGCTTGGGGGGGCTTGAAAAACTGTTTTTT
j_call: TRBJ2-2; v_call: TRBV20-1; d_call: NA; clone_size: NA; cdr3_aa: CSARGGTGLTRELFF; cdr3_nt: TGCAGTGCTAGAGGAGGTACAGGACTCACCCGGGAGCTGTTTTTT
j_call: TRBJ2-7; v_call: TRBV20-1; d_call: TRBD2; clone_size: many; cdr3_aa: CSASGLAGARAYEQYF; cdr3_nt: TGCAGTGCATCGGGACTAGCGGGGGCTCGTGCCTACGAGCAGTACTTC
j_call: TRBJ2-5; v_call: TRBV5-1; d_call: TRBD2; clone_size: NA; cdr3_aa: CASSLAGGAFETQYF; cdr3_nt: TGCGCCAGCAGCTTGGCCGGGGGGGCCTTTGAGACCCAGTACTTC
j_call: TRBJ2-3; v_call: TRBV12-3/TRBV12-4; d_call: NA; clone_size: many; cdr3_aa: CASSFASRATDTQYF; cdr3_nt: TGTGCCAGCAGTTTCGCTAGCCGGGCCACAGATACGCAGTATTTT
j_call: TRBJ1-5; v_call: TRBV2; d_call: NA; clone_size: many; cdr3_aa: CASSPGGGRDQPQHF; cdr3_nt: TGTGCCAGCAGCCCCGGCGGGGGCCGGGATCAGCCCCAGCATTTT
j_call: TRBJ1-2; v_call: TRBV30; d_call: TRBD1; clone_size: many; cdr3_aa: CAWSTQPGGASVNYGYTF; cdr3_nt: TGTGCCTGGAGTACCCAGCCAGGGGGTGCCTCGGTCAACTATGGCTACACCTTC
j_call: TRBJ1-4; v_call: TRBV6-1; d_call: NA; clone_size: NA; cdr3_aa: CASSEGQMNEKLFF; cdr3_nt: TGTGCCAGCAGTGAAGGACAGATGAATGAAAAACTGTTTTTT
j_call: TRBJ2-2; v_call: TRBV11-3; d_call: NA; clone_size: many; cdr3_aa: CASSRTAGSSGELFF; cdr3_nt: TGTGCCAGCAGCCGCACTGCAGGTTCCAGCGGGGAGCTGTTTTTT
j_call: TRBJ1-6; v_call: TRBV7-9; d_call: NA; clone_size: NA; cdr3_aa: CASSPPRNSPLHF; cdr3_nt: TGTGCCAGCAGCCCCCCCCGTAATTCACCCCTCCACTTT
j_call: TRBJ2-3; v_call: TRBV9; d_call: NA; clone_size: few; cdr3_aa: CASTMGRGTDTQYF; cdr3_nt: TGTGCCAGCACTATGGGCCGGGGCACAGATACGCAGTATTTT
j_call: TRBJ1-4; v_call: TRBV10-1; d_call: NA; clone_size: many; cdr3_aa: CASSDGQKEKLFF; cdr3_nt: TGCGCCAGCAGTGACGGGCAAAAGGAAAAACTGTTTTTT
j_call: TRBJ2-5; v_call: TRBV9; d_call: NA; clone_size: NA; cdr3_aa: CASSLHEETQYF; cdr3_nt: TGTGCCAGCAGCCTCCATGAAGAGACCCAGTACTTC
j_call: TRBJ2-1; v_call: TRBV12-3/TRBV12-4; d_call: TRBD1; clone_size: NA; cdr3_aa: CASSPGQGTEQFF; cdr3_nt: TGTGCCAGCAGTCCGGGACAGGGCACTGAGCAGTTCTTC
j_call: TRBJ2-1; v_call: TRBV29-1; d_call: TRBD2; clone_size: few; cdr3_aa: CSVVSVSGGAIYEQFF; cdr3_nt: TGCAGCGTTGTATCCGTTAGCGGGGGGGCCATCTATGAGCAGTTCTTC
j_call: TRBJ2-7; v_call: TRBV7-2; d_call: TRBD1; clone_size: many; cdr3_aa: CASSSSGTGRHEQYF; cdr3_nt: TGTGCCAGCAGCTCCTCCGGGACAGGGAGGCACGAGCAGTACTTC
j_call: TRBJ2-7; v_call: TRBV2; d_call: NA; clone_size: many; cdr3_aa: CASSEQGQYF; cdr3_nt: TGTGCCAGCAGTGAACAGGGGCAGTACTTC
j_call: TRBJ2-7; v_call: TRBV3-1; d_call: TRBD1; clone_size: many; cdr3_aa: CASSLRQGAVRAEQYF; cdr3_nt: TGTGCCAGCAGCCTTCGACAGGGGGCAGTTCGGGCCGAGCAGTACTTC